Below, 4 T cell receptor beta chains from the same sample are listed, as sequenced in a study of T cells in Graves' hyperthyroidism and ophthalmopathy. Researchers amplified the TCR beta CDR3 regions from RNA transcripts. Primed by the HTBI set, a first-round RT-PCR was run on the TCR CDR3. TCRdb itself ran the multiplex PCR reads through MiXCR, one entry per CDR3 protein. The data hold around 340,000 distinct CDR3 sequences, with approximately 13% observed a single time. The sample consisted of blood. All receptors derive from a woman aged 25 to 39 with Graves' hyperthyroidism.

The table lists this clonotype with many counts. V gene TRBV28 combines with J gene TRBJ2-3; 7 positions agree with TRBD1. Germline V gene data show CDR1 as MDHEN and CDR2 as SYDVKM. V trimming: 3 bases; J trimming: 6 bases; junction bases outside the gene matches: 18. The CDR3 totals 18 residues. The CDR3 loop is CASSFPLLLEGASDTQYF. The CDR3 DNA reads as TGTGCCAGCAGTTTTCCCCTCCTCTTAGAGGGGGCGAGTGATACGCAGTATTTT.

This clonotype turned up a few times. The rearrangement uses TRBV4-2 and TRBJ2-5, with D possibly matching TRBD1 (6 bases). The CDR3 spans 16 residues. Germline CDR1 LGHNA, CDR2 YNFKEQ. The V and J ends lost 1 base and 2 bases respectively, with 14 bases between them. CDR3 bases: TGTGCCAGCAGCCAAGCCTCTCGAGGGGGACAAGAGACCCAGTACTTC. Protein sequence: CASSQASRGGQETQYF.

This clonotype was observed at least ten times. The V gene is TRBV5-1, the J gene TRBJ2-1; possible D gene TRBD2, 6 bases. The CDR3 extends over 17 amino acids. CDR1 and CDR2 (germline): SGHRS, YFSETQ. V was cut by 7 bases and J by 3 bases, with 23 bases left in between. The CDR3 DNA reads as TGCGCCAGCGTGAGGCGGAGGGCTAGTAGAGACTACAATGAGCAGTTCTTC. Residues: CASVRRRASRDYNEQFF. Using reference TRBV5-1 and TRBJ2-1 for the parts outside the CDR3, the full variable domain is KAGVTQTPRYLIKTRGQQVTLSCSPISGHRSVSWYQQTPGQGLQFLFEYFSETQRNKGNFPGRFSGRQFSNSRSEMNVSTLELGDSALYLCASVRRRASRDYNEQFFGPGTRLTVL.

This clonotype turned up a few times. The chain carries TRBV25-1 and TRBJ2-7; no clear D. The CDR3 length is 12 residues. In germline, CDR1 is MGHDK, CDR2 SYGVNS. The germline V and J ends were trimmed by 6 bases and 2 bases, with 8 bases remaining between them. Here the CDR3 DNA reads TGTGCCAGCAGGACGGATCCCTACGAGCAGTACTTC. This translates into CASRTDPYEQYF.